Listed below are T cell receptor beta chains from one sample, sequenced in a study of cytomegalovirus exposure and HLA in healthy donors. Profiling relied on immunoSEQ multiplex PCR, and the TCRdb table lists in-frame clones only, not all of them. The sample lists 55,000 to 65,000 clones; approximately 83% were seen once. Sample: PBMCs. Receptors originate from a human donor in good health. The conserved cysteine and the conserved F or W are not part of the CDR3 here. Each record gives: V gene, J gene, CDR3 protein.

v_gene: TRBV5-6; j_gene: TRBJ2-7; CDR3aa: ASSLTPKTGANEQY
v_gene: TRBV7-3; j_gene: TRBJ1-3; CDR3aa: ASSLFRKRLFPPSGNTIY
v_gene: TRBV5-8; j_gene: TRBJ2-3; CDR3aa: ASSLKVETLSTDTQY
v_gene: TRBV7-8; j_gene: TRBJ2-1; CDR3aa: ASSFRAGVSYNEQF
v_gene: TRBV19; j_gene: TRBJ2-7; CDR3aa: ASSVTPGTGYEQY
v_gene: TRBV7-9; j_gene: TRBJ2-7; CDR3aa: ASSSSGQSSYEQY
v_gene: TRBV2; j_gene: TRBJ2-7; CDR3aa: ASGGASYEQY
v_gene: TRBV13; j_gene: NA; CDR3aa: ASSLSTYEQY
v_gene: TRBV5-8; j_gene: TRBJ2-1; CDR3aa: ASSLTRFEQF
v_gene: TRBV19; j_gene: TRBJ1-6; CDR3aa: ASSPKTSNSPLH
v_gene: TRBV4-3; j_gene: TRBJ2-5; CDR3aa: ASSQDKGAGQETQY